This T cell receptor beta chain stems from a study of T-cell reconstitution after alpha-beta-depleted transplantation in children. TCRbeta library construction was performed incorporating unique molecular identifiers. One entry per CDR3 protein results from TCRdb running MiXCR on the PCR reads. Of fewer than 550,000 distinct CDR3 sequences listed, about 11% are singletons. V was pared by 3 bases and J by 5 bases, with 18 bases between. There are 15 residues in the CDR3. Germline CDR1 and CDR2: SQVTM and ANQGSEA. The sequence was collected from a human donor who donated a stem cell graft to a child with acute myeloid leukemia. V usage is TRBV29-1 and J usage is TRBJ2-3, with D perhaps matching TRBD1 (5 bases). This material consisted of PBMCs from the stem cell graft donor, taken from the stem cell graft. In DNA, the CDR3 is TGCAGCGTTGACTTATCGCAGGGTCCGGGAGATACGCAGTATTTT. It is translated as CSVDLSQGPGDTQYF.